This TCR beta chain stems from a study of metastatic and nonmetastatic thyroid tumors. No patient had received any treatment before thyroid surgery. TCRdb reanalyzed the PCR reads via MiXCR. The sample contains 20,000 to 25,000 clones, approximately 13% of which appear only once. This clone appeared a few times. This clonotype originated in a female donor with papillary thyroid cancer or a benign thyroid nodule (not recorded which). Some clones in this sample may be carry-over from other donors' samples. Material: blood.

The CDR3 sequence is CASSYRTSGMGSSYEQYF. In DNA, the CDR3 is TGTGCCAGCAGTTACCGGACTAGCGGGATGGGGAGTTCCTACGAGCAGTACTTC. The chain carries TRBV6-5 and TRBJ2-7, with TRBD2 matching 12 bases. Germline V gives CDR1 MNHEY, CDR2 SVGAGI. V was clipped by 2 bases and J by 1 base; unmatched bases: 9. The CDR3 extends over 18 amino acids.